The 9 T cell receptor beta chains listed next were all sequenced from one sample in a study of T cells in Graves' hyperthyroidism and ophthalmopathy. TCR beta CDR3 sequences were amplified from RNA transcripts. First-round RT-PCR with HTBI primers amplified the TCR CDR3 region. TCRdb reprocessed the multiplex PCR reads with MiXCR, giving one entry per CDR3 protein. The sample shows 540,000 or so distinct CDR3 sequences, 15% to 18% of them seen only once. Sequenced: blood. Source of these receptors: a woman aged 25-40 years with Graves' hyperthyroidism.

The chain recombines TRBV19 with TRBJ1-1; D gene unclear. CDR1 and CDR2 from the germline V gene are LNHDA and SQIVND (reference sequence). The CDR3 runs 16 residues. Trimming shortened V by 0 bases and J by 1 base, and 12 bases separated the two germline ends. CDR3 DNA: TGTGCCAGTAGTATAGACCCTCCCGGGGAGAACACTGAAGCTTTCTTT. This translates into CASSIDPPGENTEAFF.

The chain carries TRBV19 and TRBJ2-7; 10 nucleotides align to TRBD1. The CDR3 runs 14 residues. Trimming removed 6 bases from V and 7 bases from J; junction bases left unmatched: 9. The V gene's germline CDR1 is LNHDA and CDR2 SQIVND (reference sequence). The CDR3 protein is CASRPDRGAKEQYF. Written as DNA, the CDR3 is TGTGCCAGTAGACCGGACAGGGGGGCGAAGGAGCAGTACTTC.

The rearrangement joins TRBV5-1 to TRBJ1-1; 8 nucleotides align to TRBD1. J gave up 1 base and V 4 bases, and 3 bases lay outside the gene matches. This CDR3 spans 14 amino acids. CDR1 and CDR2 (germline): SGHRS, YFSETQ. As DNA, the CDR3 is TGCGCCAGCAGCGTGGGACAGGAGAACACTGAAGCTTTCTTT. Translated: CASSVGQENTEAFF.

This clonotype was counted ten times or more. The chain recombines TRBV28 with TRBJ2-1; D may correspond to TRBD1 or TRBD2 (6 bases each). The CDR3 sequence is 15 residues long. V gave up 7 bases and J gave up 3 bases, with 16 bases separating them. Germline CDR1 and CDR2: MDHEN and SYDVKM. CDR3 amino acids: CASTHRAGHYNEQFF. The CDR3 nucleotides are TGTGCCAGCACCCACAGGGCGGGACACTACAATGAGCAGTTCTTC.

This clonotype came up many times. This chain connects TRBV13 to TRBJ2-1; D not certain. The ends were cut back, 2 bases at V and 5 bases at J, with 13 bases in the middle. The CDR3 has 15 residues. Germline V gene sequence: CDR1 PRHDT, CDR2 FYEKMQ (reference sequence). The CDR3 region is CASSLWVGQDNEQFF. The CDR3 DNA sequence: TGTGCCAGCAGCTTATGGGTTGGGCAGGACAATGAGCAGTTCTTC.

V and J are TRBV5-5 and TRBJ2-1; 10 bases map to TRBD2. The germline CDR1 and CDR2 sequences are SGHKS and YYEKEE (reference sequence). This CDR3 contains 15 residues. J was trimmed by 6 bases and V by 1 base; bases with no gene match: 4. The CDR3 region has the DNA TGTGCCAGCAGCTTGAAGCTAGCGGGAGTCAATGAGCAGTTCTTC. Its protein product is CASSLKLAGVNEQFF.

This clonotype was counted ten times or more. V usage is TRBV2 and J usage is TRBJ2-1; no clear D. The V end lost 1 base, the J end lost 12 bases, and 16 bases lay between the germline ends. CDR3 size: 14 residues. Germline lookup yields CDR1 SNHLY and CDR2 FYNNEI. The CDR3 sequence: CASSEVSSGLGQFF. The CDR3 DNA reads TGTGCCAGCAGTGAAGTCTCTAGTGGGTTAGGGCAGTTCTTC.

This clonotype has at least ten counts. This chain joins TRBV2 and TRBJ2-3; 8 bases match TRBD1. CDR1 is SNHLY and CDR2 is FYNNEI in the germline V gene. Trimming cost V 9 bases and J 0 bases; bases outside gene matches: 5. CDR3 length: 14 amino acids. The CDR3 loop is CARKQGASTDTQYF. The CDR3 coding sequence is TGTGCCAGAAAGCAGGGGGCTAGCACAGATACGCAGTATTTT.

This clonotype came up many times. The chain recombines TRBV28 with TRBJ1-2; 7 bases line up with TRBD1. The CDR3 loop spans 16 amino acids. The germline V gene has CDR1 MDHEN and CDR2 SYDVKM. V lost 5 bases to trimming and J lost 8 bases; unmatched junction nucleotides: 17. In nucleotides, the CDR3 is TGTGCCAGCAGTCAGTTAACCCTGGACAGGTCTGGGGGCTACACCTTC. This encodes CASSQLTLDRSGGYTF.